The 12 T cell receptor beta chains listed next were all sequenced from one sample in a study of cytomegalovirus exposure and HLA in healthy donors. Both 60 Vbeta primers and 13 Jbeta primers went into the PCR. Clones were sequenced by immunoSEQ multiplex PCR, and TCRdb holds only the in-frame ones, with some missing. The repertoire holds over 100,000 clones, with 69% as singletons. The sample taken for sequencing was PBMCs. The receptors come from a woman in her 70s in good health and CMV-seropositive.

V gene TRBV7-2 combines with J gene TRBJ2-7; D unclear. V shed 5 bases and J shed 6 bases, with 14 bases lying between them. The CDR3 extends over 13 amino acids. The V gene's germline CDR1 is SGHTA and CDR2 FQGNSA. The CDR3 sequence is CASSPPLRSEQYF. CDR3 bases: TGTGCCAGCAGCCCCCCCCTCCGGTCCGAGCAGTACTTC.

This clone was detected only once. This chain joins TRBV6-6 and TRBJ2-2; a possible D gene is TRBD2 (7 bases). Trimming left V 0 bases short and J 4 bases short, with 12 bases between. The CDR3 has 16 residues. CDR1 is MNHNY, CDR2 SVGAGI, per germline (reference sequence). This CDR3 reads CASSYSGGPVTGELFF. DNA for the CDR3: TGTGCCAGCAGTTACTCCGGGGGGCCGGTCACCGGGGAGCTGTTTTTT.

This clone was counted only a few times. The chain couples TRBV10-3 to TRBJ2-5; possible D gene TRBD1, 5 bases. The CDR3 spans 17 residues. CDR1 is ENHRY, CDR2 SYGVKD, per germline. Trimming pared 2 bases from V and 1 base from J, leaving 17 bases between. The CDR3 DNA is TGTGCCATCAGTGAGATGGGGCAGGGTGCCACCCAAGAGACCCAGTACTTC. It codes for CAISEMGQGATQETQYF.

The chain couples TRBV7-9 to TRBJ1-1, with no clear D. Deletions cut 2 bases from V and 0 bases from J, with 7 bases between. This CDR3 is 14 amino acids long. CDR1 and CDR2 from the germline V gene are SEHNR and FQNEAQ (reference sequence). CDR3 amino acids: CASSLSVMNTEAFF. CDR3 coding DNA: TGTGCCAGCAGCTTAAGCGTAATGAACACTGAAGCTTTCTTT.

This clone was counted a few times. The rearrangement links TRBV29-1 to TRBJ1-2, with D possibly being TRBD1 (5 bases). CDR3 length equals 12 residues. V dropped 7 bases and J dropped 8 bases, with 17 bases sitting between them. Germline V CDR1 and CDR2: SQVTM, ANQGSEA. The DNA for the CDR3 is TGCAGCGGGGGGGACGGCCCTCAAGGCTACACCTTC. It specifies CSGGDGPQGYTF.

V gene TRBV30 combines with J gene TRBJ2-7; D is ambiguous. Germline CDR1 reads GTSNPN; CDR2 reads SVGIG (reference sequence). The CDR3 contains 11 residues. The V and J ends lost 2 bases and 2 bases respectively, with 4 bases between them. This chain's CDR3 is CAWSTPYEQYF. CDR3 bases: TGTGCCTGGAGTACTCCCTACGAGCAGTACTTC.

The chain is built from TRBV4-3 and TRBJ2-4, with D possibly matching TRBD2 (5 bases). The germline gives CDR1 LGHNA, CDR2 YSLEER. The CDR3 has 15 residues. Trimming took 4 bases from V and 6 from J, leaving 16 bases between them. The CDR3 spells CASSLEVGEGNIQYF. CDR3 in DNA: TGCGCCAGCAGCCTAGAGGTGGGAGAGGGAAACATTCAGTACTTC.

The chain couples TRBV7-6 to TRBJ2-1; TRBD2 agrees at 9 bases. The germline CDR1 and CDR2 sequences are SGHVS and FNYEAQ. This CDR3 spans 16 amino acids. Germline trimming cut 4 bases from V and 4 bases from J; bases unmatched to any gene: 8. CDR3 nucleotide sequence: TGTGCCAGCAGCTCCCAAGCGGGGGGCCTATACAATGAGCAGTTCTTC. This gives the protein CASSSQAGGLYNEQFF.

This clone appeared once. The chain employs TRBV19 and TRBJ1-2; D is perhaps TRBD1 (5 bases). CDR1 and CDR2 (germline): LNHDA, SQIVND (reference sequence). The CDR3 runs 13 residues. The germline V and J ends were trimmed by 8 bases and 0 bases, with 10 bases remaining between them. The CDR3: CASRQTSNYGYTF. The CDR3 DNA reads as TGTGCCAGTCGACAGACCTCTAACTATGGCTACACCTTC.

The V call is TRBV6-5, the J call TRBJ1-2; D is perhaps TRBD1 (5 bases). V was pared by 6 bases and J by 4 bases, with 15 bases between. The germline V gene encodes CDR1 MNHEY and CDR2 SVGAGI. The CDR3 is 14 residues long. Here the CDR3 reads CASSSGGGSYGYTF. DNA of the CDR3: TGTGCCAGCAGCTCGGGGGGGGGTTCCTATGGCTACACCTTC.

V is TRBV7-3 and J is TRBJ1-2, with D possibly TRBD1 on 6 matching bases. There are 15 residues in the CDR3. CDR1 is SGHTA, CDR2 FQGTGA, per germline. Trimming took off 5 bases at V and 5 bases at J, with 18 bases between the two ends. CDR3 protein: CASSLDPTGLYGYTF. In DNA form, the CDR3 reads TGTGCCAGCAGCCTGGATCCGACAGGCCTATATGGCTACACCTTC. The complete variable domain, with remaining parts taken from reference TRBV7-3 and TRBJ1-2, reads GAGVSQTPSNKVTEKGKYVELRCDPISGHTALYWYRQSLGQGPEFLIYFQGTGAADDSGLPNDRFFAVRPEGSVSTLKIQRTERGDSAVYLCASSLDPTGLYGYTFGSGTRLTVV.

The chain uses TRBV11-3 and TRBJ2-1; D is possibly TRBD2 (7 bases). Looked up from germline, CDR1 is SGHNT and CDR2 is YENEEA. The CDR3 is 13 amino acids. The ends were cut back, 4 bases at V and 9 bases at J, with 13 bases in the middle. The CDR3, as DNA: TGTGCCAGCAGCTCAAGGGGGGGCCCTGAGCAGTTCTTC. Translation gives CASSSRGGPEQFF.